Shown below are 7 T cell receptor beta chains from a single sample sequenced in a study of blood T cells in healthy people across ages. Together with a sample-barcoded 5' primer, a J-beta primer mix was included in a second PCR lasting about 7 to 11 cycles. TCRdb recomputed calls from the 5' RACE reads with MiXCR, one row per CDR3 protein. Of about 1.5 million distinct CDR3 sequences listed, less than 45% are singletons. Sequences were obtained from blood. The receptor source for this set is a woman in her late teens or twenties in good health.

This clonotype appeared a few times. This rearrangement joins TRBV6-1 to TRBJ1-5; TRBD1 aligns across 7 bases. The CDR3 totals 13 residues. The V gene's germline CDR1 is MNHNS and CDR2 SASEGT. Trimming at V came to 10 bases and at J to 5 bases, leaving 8 bases not matched to a gene. The DNA for the CDR3 is TGTGCCACACGACAGGGTTGGGATCAGCCCCAGCATTTT. Translation gives CATRQGWDQPQHF.

The chain is built from TRBV30 and TRBJ2-5; no reliable D call. This CDR3 region has 13 residues. CDR1 GTSNPN and CDR2 SVGIG come from the germline V gene (reference sequence). Trimming stripped 0 bases from V and 11 bases from J, with 16 bases between. CDR3 protein: CAWSVGSSTTQYF. The CDR3 DNA follows: TGTGCCTGGAGTGTTGGGTCTTCCACGACGCAGTACTTC.

CDR3 loop: CSARDRISDIRGSYNEQYF. In DNA, the CDR3 is TGCAGTGCTAGAGACCGAATCTCCGACATCCGAGGATCCTACAATGAGCAGTACTTC. The chain employs TRBV20-1 and TRBJ2-7; D unclear. The CDR3 is 19 amino acids. Looked up from germline, CDR1 is DFQATT and CDR2 is SNEGSKA (reference sequence). Trimming removed 0 bases from V and 7 bases from J, with 31 bases in between.

The rearrangement links TRBV29-1 to TRBJ2-7, with 8 bases lining up with TRBD1. Trimming at V came to 7 bases and at J to 6 bases, leaving 17 bases not matched to a gene. This CDR3 comprises 15 residues. From germline, CDR1 is SQVTM and CDR2 ANQGSEA. The DNA for the CDR3 is TGCAGCGCTTCAGGGGGCTTGGGTACGGGAATCGAGCAGTACTTC. Amino acids: CSASGGLGTGIEQYF.

V and J are TRBV20-1 and TRBJ1-6; a weak D match, TRBD1 (5 bases). Germline-derived CDR1 and CDR2 are DFQATT and SNEGSKA (reference sequence). Trimming cost V 5 bases and J 13 bases, with 30 bases left between them. The CDR3 length is 17 residues. In DNA form, the CDR3 reads TGCAGTGCTGCCCCAGTGTGGGAGGGGATATCCAGTAAGCCCCTCCACTTT. Translated: CSAAPVWEGISSKPLHF.

This sequence joins TRBV20-1 and TRBJ2-1; perhaps TRBD2 as D (6 bases). Looked up from germline, CDR1 is DFQATT and CDR2 is SNEGSKA (reference sequence). This CDR3 has 14 residues. Trimming took off 4 bases at V and 1 base at J, with 11 bases between the two ends. Here the CDR3 reads CSANGRVSYNEQFF. CDR3 sequence (DNA): TGCAGTGCTAACGGGAGAGTATCCTACAATGAGCAGTTCTTC.

About this clonotype: An end of the junction does not agree with germline; a read error may underlie this. The V gene is TRBV7-2, the J gene TRBJ1-5; D is uncertain. The CDR3 spans 13 residues. The V gene's germline CDR1 is SGHTA and CDR2 FQGNSA. DNA for the CDR3: TGTGCCTGCAGCTTGGGGTCGCTTCAGCCCCAGCATTTT. Protein product: CACSLGSLQPQHF.